These 25 T cell receptor beta chains were sequenced from one sample in a study of beta chain features in type 1 diabetes. cDNA synthesis used the whole RNA isolate, giving expressed TCRB sequences. TCRdb keeps only in-frame clones here, not all; method: immunoSEQ multiplex PCR. The data show 140,000 to 150,000 clones, with about 50% seen just once and approximately 0.4% held by the top ten. The sequenced sample consisted of Tregs from blood. Receptor source: a man between 18 and 29 years old in good health.

The chain is built from TRBV5-5 and TRBJ2-3; TRBD1 matches 10 bases. The trim removed 5 bases at V and 6 bases at J, leaving 6 bases unmatched. Germline CDR1 SGHKS, CDR2 YYEKEE (reference sequence). CDR3 length: 14 amino acids. CDR3 coding DNA: TGTGCCAGCAGACAGACAGGGGGCAGGGATACGCAGTATTTT. Amino acid sequence: CASRQTGGRDTQYF.

This clone has a handful of counts. The chain combines TRBV11-2 with TRBJ1-2; D gene uncertain. CDR3 length equals 14 residues. The germline CDR1 and CDR2 sequences are SGHAT and FQNNGV. V lost 3 bases, J lost 1 base, and 9 bases lay in between. CDR3 sequence: CASSFGLRNYGYTF. The CDR3 region has the DNA TGTGCCAGCAGCTTTGGACTCCGTAACTATGGCTACACCTTC.

The rearrangement uses TRBV7-3 and TRBJ2-5; possibly TRBD1 for D (5 bases). The germline gives CDR1 SGHTA, CDR2 FQGTGA. Trimming took off 5 bases at V and 0 bases at J, with 7 bases between the two ends. This CDR3 has 13 amino acids. The CDR3 DNA is TGTGCCAGCAGCCCAGGGAACCAAGAGACCCAGTACTTC. It yields the protein CASSPGNQETQYF.

There are a few counts of this clone. The rearrangement links TRBV4-2 to TRBJ2-2; no definite D call. Germline CDR1 is LGHNA and CDR2 is YNFKEQ. V was shortened by 2 bases and J by 2 bases, with 3 bases between the two germline ends. The CDR3 length is 13 residues. The chain's CDR3 is CASSQINTGELFF. In DNA form, the CDR3 reads TGTGCCAGCAGCCAAATAAACACCGGGGAGCTGTTTTTT.

The rearrangement uses TRBV5-4 and TRBJ2-3, with TRBD2 matching 9 bases. Looked up from germline, CDR1 is SGHNT and CDR2 is YYREEE (reference sequence). The V segment lost 2 bases and the J segment 2 bases; nucleotides outside the gene matches: 6. The CDR3 has 16 residues. The CDR3 is CASSLIAGAPTDTQYF. For the CDR3, the DNA is TGTGCCAGCAGCTTAATAGCGGGGGCCCCCACAGATACGCAGTATTTT.

In this sample, this clone turned up a few times. The chain employs TRBV4-3 and TRBJ2-1, with 7 bases that match TRBD1. CDR1 is LGHNA, CDR2 YSLEER, per germline. There are 15 residues in the CDR3. V was pared by 2 bases and J by 6 bases, with 7 bases of the junction left unmatched. This chain's CDR3 is CASSQWDSPSNEQFF. CDR3 nucleotide sequence: TGCGCCAGCAGCCAATGGGACAGCCCGTCCAATGAGCAGTTCTTC.

The rearrangement uses TRBV7-9 and TRBJ1-2; no clear D gene. Germline values: CDR1 SEHNR, CDR2 FQNEAQ (reference sequence). The ends were cut back, 5 bases at V and 8 bases at J, with 24 bases in the middle. CDR3 size: 16 residues. The CDR3 here is CASSQPYRIFPGGYTF. CDR3 nucleotide sequence: TGTGCCAGCAGCCAACCTTACCGAATATTTCCGGGAGGCTACACCTTC.

This rearrangement joins TRBV7-2 to TRBJ2-1; 8 bases match TRBD2. The germline CDR1 and CDR2 sequences are SGHTA and FQGNSA. The CDR3 has 14 amino acids. With 7 bases clipped from V and 0 bases from J, the junction kept 2 bases outside the gene matches. The CDR3 loop reads CASTREGSYNEQFF. The DNA of the CDR3 is TGTGCCAGCACTCGGGAGGGCTCCTACAATGAGCAGTTCTTC.

In DNA, the CDR3 is TGTGCCACCAGCAGGCGTAGACCTCAGGGAAACGAGCAGTTCTTC. It is translated as CATSRRRPQGNEQFF. This chain uses TRBV15 with TRBJ2-1; possible D gene TRBD1, 5 bases. The V gene lost 3 bases and the J gene lost 10 bases, with 19 bases spanning the gap. Germline V gene sequence: CDR1 LNHNV, CDR2 YYDKDF (reference sequence). This CDR3 spans 15 amino acids.

The sample holds a few counts of this clone. This chain joins TRBV5-6 and TRBJ2-2; 7 nucleotides agree with TRBD1. Germline values: CDR1 SGHDT, CDR2 YYEEEE. This CDR3 is 15 amino acids long. With V trimmed by 2 bases and J by 8 bases, 9 bases remained unmatched. CDR3 residues: CASSLKGGASGELFF. CDR3 bases: TGTGCCAGCAGCTTAAAAGGGGGCGCGTCGGGGGAGCTGTTTTTT.

This clone has just one count. The chain joins TRBV6-6 to TRBJ2-3; the match to TRBD2 covers 14 bases. Trimming took 6 bases from V and 6 from J; bases not matched to a gene: 8. CDR1 is MNHNY, CDR2 SVGAGI, per germline (reference sequence). The CDR3 length is 16 residues. The CDR3 is CASSPGLAGAGDTQYF. The DNA for the CDR3 is TGTGCCAGCAGCCCGGGACTAGCGGGAGCCGGCGATACGCAGTATTTT.

This chain uses TRBV18 with TRBJ1-5, with 8 bases lining up with TRBD1. Germline V gene lookup returns CDR1 KGHSH and CDR2 LQKENI. Germline trimming cut 3 bases from V and 7 bases from J; bases unmatched to any gene: 5. The CDR3 covers 14 residues. The CDR3 DNA reads as TGTGCCAGCTCACCCGACAGGGGACGGCAGCCCCAGCATTTT. Protein: CASSPDRGRQPQHF.

This clone has only a few counts. The CDR3 region is CASSLVIVAGDTQYF. The CDR3 coding sequence is TGTGCCAGCAGCTTAGTTATAGTAGCGGGAGATACGCAGTATTTT. The V and J genes are TRBV7-2 and TRBJ2-3; 7 bases match TRBD2. The CDR3 has 15 residues. In germline, CDR1 is SGHTA, CDR2 FQGNSA. Losses at the gene ends were 1 base for V and 5 bases for J; bases not matched to a gene: 6. Full variable domain (outside the CDR3, taken from reference TRBV7-2 and TRBJ2-3): GAGVSQSPSNKVTEKGKDVELRCDPISGHTALYWYRQSLGQGLEFLIYFQGNSAPDKSGLPSDRFSAERTGGSVSTLTIQRTQQEDSAVYLCASSLVIVAGDTQYFGPGTRLTVL.

This sequence joins TRBV10-3 and TRBJ1-5; TRBD1 matches at 9 bases. Germline V CDR1 and CDR2: ENHRY, SYGVKD. V dropped 10 bases and J dropped 7; count of bases not matched to a gene: 17. The CDR3 length is 16 residues. This CDR3 reads CATNPTLGTGIQPQHF. CDR3 sequence (DNA): TGTGCCACCAACCCTACCCTCGGGACAGGGATCCAGCCCCAGCATTTT.

This chain links TRBV29-1 with TRBJ2-4; perhaps TRBD2 as D (6 bases). The germline V and J ends were trimmed by 5 bases and 6 bases, with 14 bases remaining between them. CDR1 and CDR2 from the germline V gene are SQVTM and ANQGSEA. The CDR3 sequence is 13 residues long. The CDR3 spells CSVSPGGANIQYF. For the CDR3, the DNA is TGCAGCGTTTCCCCCGGGGGTGCAAACATTCAGTACTTC.

V usage is TRBV27 and J usage is TRBJ1-2, with D perhaps TRBD1 (5 bases). Trimming removed 8 bases at V and 8 bases at J, with 18 bases between. The length of the CDR3 is 13 residues. Per germline, CDR1 MNHEY and CDR2 SMNVEV (reference sequence). CDR3 DNA: TGTGCCAGCCGCCACCAAGGGGTTAGGGGCTACACCTTC. This encodes CASRHQGVRGYTF.

V and J are TRBV5-6 and TRBJ1-2; maybe TRBD1 (5 bases). The V gene's germline CDR1 is SGHDT and CDR2 YYEEEE. V lost 2 bases and J lost 12, with 14 bases in between. The CDR3 runs to 12 residues. CDR3 DNA: TGTGCCAGCAGCTTCTTACAGGCGCTTAACACCTTC. Protein: CASSFLQALNTF. Variable domain in full (rest from reference TRBV5-6 and TRBJ1-2): DAGVTQSPTHLIKTRGQQVTLRCSPKSGHDTVSWYQQALGQGPQFIFQYYEEEERQRGNFPDRFSGHQFPNYSSELNVNALLLGDSALYLCASSFLQALNTFGSGTRLTVV.

This clone appeared a single time. This chain links TRBV6-6 with TRBJ2-7; a possible D gene is TRBD1 (5 bases). From germline, CDR1 is MNHNY and CDR2 SVGAGI (reference sequence). CDR3 length: 16 residues. The V end was cut by 5 bases, the J end by 7 bases, with 24 bases between. The CDR3: CASSLPSPGREWEQYF. In DNA form, the CDR3 reads TGTGCCAGCAGTCTCCCCTCCCCAGGGCGCGAGTGGGAGCAGTACTTC.

This clone occurred a few times. The chain uses TRBV30 and TRBJ2-7; D may be TRBD2 (5 bases). The CDR3 loop spans 12 amino acids. Per germline, CDR1 GTSNPN and CDR2 SVGIG (reference sequence). Between the trimmed V and J ends, which lost 2 bases and 5 bases, there was a span of 10 bases. The CDR3 here is CAWSLSGDEQYF. The CDR3 DNA follows: TGTGCCTGGAGTCTGAGCGGCGACGAGCAGTACTTC.

There are a few counts of this clone. The V call is TRBV6-6, the J call TRBJ2-3, with 7 positions matching TRBD2. The J segment lost 1 base and the V segment lost 10 bases, leaving 5 bases of the junction unmatched. This CDR3 is 13 amino acids long. Germline loops: CDR1 MNHNY, CDR2 SVGAGI (reference sequence). The CDR3, as DNA: TGTGCCACAGTCCGGGAGGGCACAGATACGCAGTATTTT. This encodes CATVREGTDTQYF.

This chain links TRBV19 with TRBJ1-1; D is perhaps TRBD1 (6 bases). The germline V gene has CDR1 LNHDA and CDR2 SQIVND (reference sequence). The CDR3 length is 16 residues. V was cut by 3 bases and J by 1 base, with 15 bases left in between. The CDR3 sequence is CASSIFRGRGNTEAFF. The CDR3 DNA reads TGTGCCAGTAGTATTTTCCGTGGCAGGGGGAACACTGAAGCTTTCTTT.

J is TRBJ1-3 and V is TRBV28; TRBD1 aligns across 7 bases. The CDR3 sequence is 15 residues long. V was clipped by 6 bases and J by 0 bases; unmatched bases: 5. CDR1 and CDR2 from the germline V gene are MDHEN and SYDVKM. The CDR3 reads CASRGQWSSGNTIYF. CDR3 DNA: TGTGCCAGCAGGGGACAGTGGAGCTCTGGAAACACCATATATTTT. The variable domain in full, completed from reference TRBV28 and TRBJ1-3, reads DVKVTQSSRYLVKRTGEKVFLECVQDMDHENMFWYRQDPGLGLRLIYFSYDVKMKEKGDIPEGYSVSREKKERFSLILESASTNQTSMYLCASRGQWSSGNTIYFGEGSWLTVV.

The rearrangement links TRBV5-1 to TRBJ1-2; TRBD1 matches 7 bases. The CDR3 sequence is 15 residues long. Germline loops: CDR1 SGHRS, CDR2 YFSETQ. Unmatched junction bases numbered 8, after V lost 4 bases and J lost 2 bases. The CDR3 region has the DNA TGCGCCAGCAGCGGGGGACAGACTTTAAACTATGGCTACACCTTC. It encodes CASSGGQTLNYGYTF.

This chain links TRBV4-2 with TRBJ2-3, with 8 bases identical to TRBD2. V trimming: 7 bases; J trimming: 2 bases; junction bases outside the gene matches: 8. The V gene's germline CDR1 is LGHNA and CDR2 YNFKEQ. CDR3 length equals 15 residues. CDR3 nucleotides: TGTGCCAGCACTTATAGCGGGGAACCCACAGATACGCAGTATTTT. Translated: CASTYSGEPTDTQYF.

The chain links TRBV7-9 to TRBJ2-3; the match to TRBD2 covers 10 bases. This CDR3 has 18 residues. In germline, CDR1 is SEHNR, CDR2 FQNEAQ (reference sequence). V shed 1 base, J shed 4 bases, and the junction held 11 bases outside the gene matches. The DNA for the CDR3 is TGTGCCAGCAGCTTAGTGTTTGCTAGCGGGAGTTGGTCAGATACGCAGTATTTT. It yields the protein CASSLVFASGSWSDTQYF.